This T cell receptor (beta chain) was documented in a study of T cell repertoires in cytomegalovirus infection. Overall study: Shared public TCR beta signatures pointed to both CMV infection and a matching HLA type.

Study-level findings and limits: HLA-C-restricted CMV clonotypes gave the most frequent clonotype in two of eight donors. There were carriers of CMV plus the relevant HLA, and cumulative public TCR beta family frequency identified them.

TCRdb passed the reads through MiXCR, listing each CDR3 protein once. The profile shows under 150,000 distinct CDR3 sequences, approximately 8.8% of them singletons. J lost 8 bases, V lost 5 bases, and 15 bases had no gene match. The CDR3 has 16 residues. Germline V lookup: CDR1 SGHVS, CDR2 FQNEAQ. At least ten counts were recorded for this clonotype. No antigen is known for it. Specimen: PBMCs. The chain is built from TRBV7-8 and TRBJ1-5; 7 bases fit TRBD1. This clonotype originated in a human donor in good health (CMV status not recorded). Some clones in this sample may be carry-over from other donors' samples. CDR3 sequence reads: CASSPLEGAGIKPQHF. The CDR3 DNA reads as TGTGCCAGCAGCCCGTTAGAGGGGGCTGGGATCAAGCCCCAGCATTTT.